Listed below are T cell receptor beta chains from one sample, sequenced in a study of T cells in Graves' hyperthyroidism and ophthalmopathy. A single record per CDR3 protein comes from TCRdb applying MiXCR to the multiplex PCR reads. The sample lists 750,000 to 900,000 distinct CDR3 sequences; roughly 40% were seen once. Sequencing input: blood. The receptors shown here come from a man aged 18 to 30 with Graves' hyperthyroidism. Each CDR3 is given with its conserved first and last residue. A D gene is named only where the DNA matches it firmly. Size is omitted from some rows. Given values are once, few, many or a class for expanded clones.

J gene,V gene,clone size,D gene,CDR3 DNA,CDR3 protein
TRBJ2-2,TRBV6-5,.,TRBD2,TGTGCCAGCAGGCCGGGACTAGCTGCCGGGGAGCTGTTTTTT,CASRPGLAAGELFF
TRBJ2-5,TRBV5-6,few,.,TGTGCCAGCAGCTTCCCCGGGGTCGCAGAGACCCAGTACTTC,CASSFPGVAETQYF
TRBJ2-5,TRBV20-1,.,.,TGCAGTGCTAGTCTACGATACCAAGAGACCCAGTACTTC,CSASLRYQETQYF
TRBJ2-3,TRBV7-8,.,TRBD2,TGTGCCAGCAGCCAAGAACTAGCGGGAGGGGGAGATACGCAGTATTTT,CASSQELAGGGDTQYF
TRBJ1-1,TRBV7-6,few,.,TGTGCCAGCAGCTTAATATTCACAGAGATGAACACTGAAGCTTTCTTT,CASSLIFTEMNTEAFF
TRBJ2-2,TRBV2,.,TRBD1,TGTGCCAGCAGTCCCCTTGGGACAGGGGGCACCGGGGAGCTGTTTTTT,CASSPLGTGGTGELFF
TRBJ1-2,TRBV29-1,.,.,TGCAGCGTCCGGACAGCGCCCTTCTATGGCTACACCTTC,CSVRTAPFYGYTF
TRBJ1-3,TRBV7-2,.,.,TGTGCCAGCAGCTCAAGATCCAATCCGGGAACCTCTGGAAACACCATATATTTT,CASSSRSNPGTSGNTIYF
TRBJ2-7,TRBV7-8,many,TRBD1,TGTGCCAGCAGCTTCGTGGACAGGGTCCGCGAGCAGTACTTC,CASSFVDRVREQYF
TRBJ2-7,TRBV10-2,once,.,TGCGCCAGCAGTGAGGTCACCGTCTCCTACGAGCAGTACTTC,CASSEVTVSYEQYF
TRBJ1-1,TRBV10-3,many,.,TGTGCCATCAGTGAGAGATTGTCCTTAGGACACAGTGAAGCTTTCTTT,CAISERLSLGHSEAFF
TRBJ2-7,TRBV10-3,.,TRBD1,TGTGCCAGCAGTTTTAAGGCAGGGGGCTACGAGCAGTACTTC,CASSFKAGGYEQYF
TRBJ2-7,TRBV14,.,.,TGTGCCAGCAGCCACCCGGGATCCTACGAGCAGTACTTC,CASSHPGSYEQYF
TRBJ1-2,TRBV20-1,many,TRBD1,TGCAGTGCTAGGGATACAGGGGGGCACTATGGCTACACCTTC,CSARDTGGHYGYTF
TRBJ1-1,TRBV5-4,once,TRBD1,TGTGCCAGCAGCCCTTTAGGGGGCGCCGTCACTGAAGCTTTCTTT,CASSPLGGAVTEAFF
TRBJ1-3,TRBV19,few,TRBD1,TGTGCCAGTAGTATCCGGACAGGGTTGAAGGCTGGAAACACCATATATTTT,CASSIRTGLKAGNTIYF
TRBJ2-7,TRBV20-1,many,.,TGCTCCTCAAACGTGGGCTCGGAAGGCGAGCAGTACTTC,CSSNVGSEGEQYF
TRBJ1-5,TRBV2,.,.,TGTGCCAGCAGTACGGACGTAATGGGGGGTGGGTTTCTCCAGCCCCAGCATTTT,CASSTDVMGGGFLQPQHF
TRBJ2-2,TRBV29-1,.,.,TGCAGTGCTAGAGATCCGGGACCTCGGGGCACCGGGGAGCTGTTTTTT,CSARDPGPRGTGELFF
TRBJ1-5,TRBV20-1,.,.,TGCAGTGCTAGAGATCGGGGGGACCGGAGCAATCAGCCCCAGCATTTT,CSARDRGDRSNQPQHF
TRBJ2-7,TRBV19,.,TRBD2,TGTGCCAGTAGTATTCCCGGAACTAGCGGGGTTTACGAGCAGTACTTC,CASSIPGTSGVYEQYF
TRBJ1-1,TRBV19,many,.,TGTGCCAGTAGTACGGACAGTACGAACACTGAAGCTTTCTTT,CASSTDSTNTEAFF
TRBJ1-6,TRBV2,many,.,TGTGCCAGCAGTGAAGAGGTAGAACCGGCGGGACGCCCCCTCCACTTT,CASSEEVEPAGRPLHF
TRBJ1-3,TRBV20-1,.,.,TGCAGTGCTAGGGGGGGGGCAGCTGGAAACACCATATATTTT,CSARGGAAGNTIYF
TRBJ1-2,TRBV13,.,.,TGTGCCAGCAGCTTGTTAACGATTCCCTATGGCTACACCTTC,CASSLLTIPYGYTF
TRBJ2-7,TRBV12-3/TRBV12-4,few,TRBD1,TGTGCCAGCAGTTTCAGTGGGACAGGCTACGAGCAGTACTTC,CASSFSGTGYEQYF
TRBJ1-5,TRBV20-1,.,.,TGCAGTGCCCGATCTCACAGGGAAGGGGGCAATCAGCCCCAGCATTTT,CSARSHREGGNQPQHF
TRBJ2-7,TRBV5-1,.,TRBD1,TGCGCCAGCAGCTCCCAGGGGGCAAGGGGGGAGCAGTACTTC,CASSSQGARGEQYF
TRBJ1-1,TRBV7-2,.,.,TGTGCCGGCAGCCCAGGGCCGCCGAACACTGAAGCTTTCTTT,CAGSPGPPNTEAFF
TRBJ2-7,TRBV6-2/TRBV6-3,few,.,TGTGCCAGCGATGAGGGGAACGAGCAGTACTTC,CASDEGNEQYF
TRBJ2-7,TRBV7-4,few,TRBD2,TGTGCCAGCAGCTTCATACTAGCGGATTCCTCCTACGAGCAGTACTTC,CASSFILADSSYEQYF
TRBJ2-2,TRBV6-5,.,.,TGTGCCAGCAGTTATCTTAGCGTGTCTTACTTCACCGGGGAGCTGTTTTTT,CASSYLSVSYFTGELFF
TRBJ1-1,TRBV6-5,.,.,TGTGCCAGCGGGAGGGGAGGGGAAGCTTTCTTT,CASGRGGEAFF
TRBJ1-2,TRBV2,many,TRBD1,TGTGCCAGCAGTCAAGCGGACAGGGTGAATGGCTACACCTTC,CASSQADRVNGYTF
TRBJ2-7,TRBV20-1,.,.,TGCAGTGCCATTAGCAGGTTTTCCTACGAGCAGTACTTC,CSAISRFSYEQYF
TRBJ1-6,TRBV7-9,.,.,TGTGCCAGCAGCCCCGACCCAGGACATAATTCACCCCTCCACTTT,CASSPDPGHNSPLHF
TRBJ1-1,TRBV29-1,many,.,TGCAGCGTTGAAGGGGAGTTCGGAACCATGAACACTGAAGCTTTCTTT,CSVEGEFGTMNTEAFF
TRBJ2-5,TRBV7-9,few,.,TGTGCCAGCAGCTCCACCGCCAGGGAGCAAGAGACCCAGTACTTC,CASSSTAREQETQYF
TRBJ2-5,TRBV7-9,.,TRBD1,TGTGCCAGCAGCCCCGGGACAGGGTATGAGACCCAGTACTTC,CASSPGTGYETQYF
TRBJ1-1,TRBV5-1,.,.,TGCGCCAGCAGTCATGGGTCCCCGAACACTGAAGCTTTCTTT,CASSHGSPNTEAFF
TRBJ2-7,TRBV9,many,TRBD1,TGTGCCAGCAGCGTAGCCGACAGGGACTACGAGCAGTACTTC,CASSVADRDYEQYF
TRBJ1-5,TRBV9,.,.,TGTGCCAGCAGCCAAGGGTTGATGCAGGGAGGTCAGCCCCAGCATTTT,CASSQGLMQGGQPQHF
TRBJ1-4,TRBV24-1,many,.,TGTGCCACCAGCGCAGCTAATGAAAAACTGTTTTTT,CATSAANEKLFF
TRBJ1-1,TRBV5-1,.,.,TGCGCCAGCAGCTTGGCCGGGGGACGATACAATGAAGCTTTCTTT,CASSLAGGRYNEAFF
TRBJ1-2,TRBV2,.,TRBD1,TGTGCCAGCAGTGAGGGTAAGGGGGCCACTCGGGGCTACACCTTC,CASSEGKGATRGYTF
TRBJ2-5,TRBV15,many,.,TGTGCCACCAGCAGACCTCGACAGTACCAAGAGACCCAGTACTTC,CATSRPRQYQETQYF
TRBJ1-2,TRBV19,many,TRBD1,TGTGCCAGTACCCCTACAGGGGGCGTAGGCGGCTACACCTTC,CASTPTGGVGGYTF
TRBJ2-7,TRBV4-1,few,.,TGTGCCAGCAGCCAAGCTGAGAGGGGGTACGAGCAGTACTTC,CASSQAERGYEQYF